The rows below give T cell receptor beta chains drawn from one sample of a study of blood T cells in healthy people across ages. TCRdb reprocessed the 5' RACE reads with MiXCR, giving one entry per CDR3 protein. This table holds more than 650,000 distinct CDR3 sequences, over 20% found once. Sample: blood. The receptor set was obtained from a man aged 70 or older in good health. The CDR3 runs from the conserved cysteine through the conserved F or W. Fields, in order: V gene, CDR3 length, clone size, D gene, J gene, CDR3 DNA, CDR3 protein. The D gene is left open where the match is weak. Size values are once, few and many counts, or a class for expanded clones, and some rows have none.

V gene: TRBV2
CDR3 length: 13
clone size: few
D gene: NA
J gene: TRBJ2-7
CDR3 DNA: TGTGCCAGCAGTGATGCAGCCAGTGGTGAGCAGTACTTC
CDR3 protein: CASSDAASGEQYF

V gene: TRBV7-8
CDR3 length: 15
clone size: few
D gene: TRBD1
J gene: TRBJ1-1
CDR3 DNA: TGTGCCAGCAGCCCGCGGACAGGGAGGTTCACTGAAGCTTTCTTT
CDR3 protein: CASSPRTGRFTEAFF

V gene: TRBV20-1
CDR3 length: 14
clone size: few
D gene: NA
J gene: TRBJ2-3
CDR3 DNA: TGCAGTGCTTTAGTGCCACTAGCCACAGATACGCAGTATTTT
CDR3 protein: CSALVPLATDTQYF

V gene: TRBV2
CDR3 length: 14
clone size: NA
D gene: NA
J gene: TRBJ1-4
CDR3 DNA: TGTGCCAGCATGAACCGGGAAATAGAGGAAAAACTGTTTTTT
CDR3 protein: CASMNREIEEKLFF

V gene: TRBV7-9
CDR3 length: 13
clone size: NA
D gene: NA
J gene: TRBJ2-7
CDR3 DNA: TGTGCCAGCAGCTGGGCCCTGGACTACGAGCAGTACTTC
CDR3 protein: CASSWALDYEQYF

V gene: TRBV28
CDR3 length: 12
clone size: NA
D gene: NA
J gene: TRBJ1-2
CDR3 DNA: TGTGCCAGCAGTTCCCTGCCTGGGGGCTACACCTTC
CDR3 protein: CASSSLPGGYTF

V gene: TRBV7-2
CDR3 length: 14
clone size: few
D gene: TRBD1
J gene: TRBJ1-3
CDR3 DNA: TGTGCCAGCAGCTTAGTGGGACAGGGAAACACCATATATTTT
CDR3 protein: CASSLVGQGNTIYF

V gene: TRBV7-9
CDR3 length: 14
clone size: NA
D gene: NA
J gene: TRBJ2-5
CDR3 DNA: TGTGCCAGCAGCTGGTTTGGGGGCGGCGAGGAGCAGTACTTC
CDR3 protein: CASSWFGGGEEQYF

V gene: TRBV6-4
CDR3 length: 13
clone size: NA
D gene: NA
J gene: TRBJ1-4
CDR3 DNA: TGTGCCAGCAGTGACAGGGAGGGTGAAAAACTGTTTTTT
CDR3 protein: CASSDREGEKLFF

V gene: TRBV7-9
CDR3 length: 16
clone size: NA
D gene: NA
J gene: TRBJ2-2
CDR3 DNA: TGTGCCAGCAGCTTAGTACTAGCACGGAGGGCCGGGGAGCTGTTTTTT
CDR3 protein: CASSLVLARRAGELFF

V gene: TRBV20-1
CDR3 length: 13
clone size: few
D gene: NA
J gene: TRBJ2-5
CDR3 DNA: TGCAGTGCTCCGGGTTGGTACCAAGAGACCCAGTACTTC
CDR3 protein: CSAPGWYQETQYF

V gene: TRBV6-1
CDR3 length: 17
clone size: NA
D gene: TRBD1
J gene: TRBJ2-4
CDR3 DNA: TGTGCCAGCAGTGACCGGACAGGGGGCTGGTCCAAAAACATTCAGTACTTC
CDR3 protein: CASSDRTGGWSKNIQYF

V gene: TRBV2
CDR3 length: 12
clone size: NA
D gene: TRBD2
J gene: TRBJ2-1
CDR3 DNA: TGTGTCAGCAGAGGACTAGCCCATGAGCAGTTCTTC
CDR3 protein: CVSRGLAHEQFF

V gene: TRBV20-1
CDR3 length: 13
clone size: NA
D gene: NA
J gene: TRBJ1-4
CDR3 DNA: TGCAGTGCTAGAGGCAGGCTTAGTGAAAAACTGTTTTTT
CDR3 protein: CSARGRLSEKLFF

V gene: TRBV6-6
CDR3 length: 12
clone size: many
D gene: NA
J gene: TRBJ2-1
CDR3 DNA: TGTGCCAGCAGTACCGGGACTCCCCTGCCGTTCTTC
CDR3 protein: CASSTGTPLPFF

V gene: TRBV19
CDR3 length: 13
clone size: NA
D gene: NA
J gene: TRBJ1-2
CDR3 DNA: TGTGCCAGTAGTATGGGGGACGGCTATGGCTACACCTTC
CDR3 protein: CASSMGDGYGYTF

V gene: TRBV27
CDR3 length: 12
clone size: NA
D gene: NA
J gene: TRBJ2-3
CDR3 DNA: TGTGCCAGCAGTTCCGTGGGGCAGCCGGTCCATTTT
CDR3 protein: CASSSVGQPVHF

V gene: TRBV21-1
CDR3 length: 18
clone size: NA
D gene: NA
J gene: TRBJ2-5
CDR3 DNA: TGTGCCAGCAGCAACCTAGGACTAGCGGGGTCCCCTAGCGATGAGCAGCTCTTC
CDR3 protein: CASSNLGLAGSPSDEQLF

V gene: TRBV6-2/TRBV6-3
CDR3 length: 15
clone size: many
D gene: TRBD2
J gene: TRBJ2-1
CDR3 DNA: TGTGCCAGCGTCGGAAAGGCGGGGGGATACAATGAGCAGTTCTTC
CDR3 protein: CASVGKAGGYNEQFF

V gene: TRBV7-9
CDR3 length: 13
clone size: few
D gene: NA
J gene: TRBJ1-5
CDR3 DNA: TGTGCCAGCAGCTTAATGATGACTAAGCCCCAGCATTTT
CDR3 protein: CASSLMMTKPQHF

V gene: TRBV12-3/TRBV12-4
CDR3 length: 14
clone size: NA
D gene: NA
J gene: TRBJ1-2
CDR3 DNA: TGTGCCAGCAGTTTACGGCATCTTAACTATGGCTACACCTTC
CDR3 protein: CASSLRHLNYGYTF

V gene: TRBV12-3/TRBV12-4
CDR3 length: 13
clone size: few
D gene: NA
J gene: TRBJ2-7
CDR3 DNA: TGTGCCAGCAGCGATGACAGGCACCACGAGCAGTACTTC
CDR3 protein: CASSDDRHHEQYF

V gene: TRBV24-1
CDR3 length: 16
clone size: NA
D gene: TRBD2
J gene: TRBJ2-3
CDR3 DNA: TGTGCCACCAGTGGCAGGACTAGCGGGAGGATAGATACGCAGTATTTT
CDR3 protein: CATSGRTSGRIDTQYF

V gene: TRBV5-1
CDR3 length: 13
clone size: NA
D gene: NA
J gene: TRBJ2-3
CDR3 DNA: TGCGCCAGCAGCTTTTTCAGCGGGGATACGCAGTATTTT
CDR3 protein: CASSFFSGDTQYF

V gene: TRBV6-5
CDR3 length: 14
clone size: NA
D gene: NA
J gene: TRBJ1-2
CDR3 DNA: TGTGCCAGCAACCCCGCTACAGGGTCCTATGGCTACACCTTC
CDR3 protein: CASNPATGSYGYTF

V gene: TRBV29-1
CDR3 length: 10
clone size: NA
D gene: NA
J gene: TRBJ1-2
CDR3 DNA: TGCAGCGTTGAATCAGGGGTTTACACCTTC
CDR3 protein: CSVESGVYTF

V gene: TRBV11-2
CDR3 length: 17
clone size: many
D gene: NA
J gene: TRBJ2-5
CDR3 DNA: TGTGCCAGCAGCTTAGTATCACCCCTAGCGTTTCAAGAGACCCAGTACTTC
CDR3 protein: CASSLVSPLAFQETQYF

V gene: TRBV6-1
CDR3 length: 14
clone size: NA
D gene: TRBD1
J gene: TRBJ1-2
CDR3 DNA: TGTGCCAGCAGTGAAGTTAGGGGGCCGGGAGGCTACACCTTC
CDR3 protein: CASSEVRGPGGYTF

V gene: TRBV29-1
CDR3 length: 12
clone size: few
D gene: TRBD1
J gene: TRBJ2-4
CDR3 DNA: TGCAGCGTTGTGGGCAGGGGGAACATTCAGTACTTC
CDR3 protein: CSVVGRGNIQYF

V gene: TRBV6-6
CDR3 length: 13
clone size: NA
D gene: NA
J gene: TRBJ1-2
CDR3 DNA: TGTGCCAGCAGAGTAACAGTTAGCTATGGCTACACCTTC
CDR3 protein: CASRVTVSYGYTF

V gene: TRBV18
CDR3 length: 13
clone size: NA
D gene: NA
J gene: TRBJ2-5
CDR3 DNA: TGTGCCAGCTCACCAGAGTGGTCGGAGACCCAGTACTTC
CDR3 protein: CASSPEWSETQYF

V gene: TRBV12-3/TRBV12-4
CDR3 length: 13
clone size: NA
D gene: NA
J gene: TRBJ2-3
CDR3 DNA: TGTGCCAGCAGTTTAAGGAGCACAGATACGCAGTATTTT
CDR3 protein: CASSLRSTDTQYF

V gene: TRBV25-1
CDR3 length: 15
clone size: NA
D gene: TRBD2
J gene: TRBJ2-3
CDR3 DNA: TGTGCCAGCGGACGCGGGGGAGGCCCCACAGATACGCAGTATTTT
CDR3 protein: CASGRGGGPTDTQYF

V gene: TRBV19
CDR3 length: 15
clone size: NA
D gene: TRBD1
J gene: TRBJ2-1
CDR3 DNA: TGTGCCACAACGGACAGGTCCGGCTCCTACAATGAGCAGTTCTTC
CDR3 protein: CATTDRSGSYNEQFF

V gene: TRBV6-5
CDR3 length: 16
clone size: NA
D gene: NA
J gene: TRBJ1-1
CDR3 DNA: TGTGCCAGCAGTTACTCGACTGGCCGTCCGAACACTGAAGCTTTCTTT
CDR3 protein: CASSYSTGRPNTEAFF

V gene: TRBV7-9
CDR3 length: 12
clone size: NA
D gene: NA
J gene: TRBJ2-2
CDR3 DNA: TGTGCCAGCAGCACCGACCTCGGGGAGCTGTTTTTT
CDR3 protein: CASSTDLGELFF

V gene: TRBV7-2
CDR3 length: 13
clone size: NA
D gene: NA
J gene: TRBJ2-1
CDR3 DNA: TGTGCCAGCAGCCCCCCAGTAGACAATGAGCAGTTCTTC
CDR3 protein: CASSPPVDNEQFF

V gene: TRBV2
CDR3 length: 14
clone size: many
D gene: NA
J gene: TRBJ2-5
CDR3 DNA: TGTGCCAGCAGTGAGAGACAGATACAAGAGACCCAGTACTTC
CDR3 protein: CASSERQIQETQYF